What follows are 10 T cell receptor beta chains derived from one specimen sequenced in a study of control samples from healthy donors and cancer patients. Measured with immunoSEQ multiplex PCR; TCRdb has only the in-frame clones, and not every one. The sample records around 100,000 clones, roughly 87% being singletons. Input material: blood. The receptor source for this set is a woman between 50 and 59 years old in good health.

V is TRBV5-1 and J is TRBJ1-2; no clear D gene. Trimming shortened V by 3 bases and J by 3 bases, and 21 bases separated the two germline ends. Germline V gives CDR1 SGHRS, CDR2 YFSETQ. This CDR3 contains 17 residues. The CDR3 reads CASSWEGFGSADYGYTF. In DNA, the CDR3 is TGCGCCAGCAGCTGGGAGGGTTTTGGCAGCGCGGACTATGGCTACACCTTC.

V is TRBV19 and J is TRBJ1-4; D not resolved. The CDR3 extends over 13 amino acids. CDR1 and CDR2 (germline): LNHDA, SQIVND (reference sequence). With 3 bases removed from V and 6 bases from J, the gap between germline ends came to 8 bases. CDR3 region: CASSMRPDEKLFF. CDR3 nucleotide sequence: TGTGCCAGTAGTATGAGGCCCGATGAAAAACTGTTTTTT.

This clone occurred once. This chain joins TRBV30 and TRBJ1-2, with TRBD1 matching over 10 bases. V shed 8 bases and J 3 bases; nucleotides not matched to a gene: 12. From germline, CDR1 is GTSNPN and CDR2 SVGIG (reference sequence). This CDR3 has 15 amino acids. CDR3 nucleotides: TGTGCCCGGGTGGGGACAGGGGTGCTTGACTATGGCTACACCTTC. It yields the protein CARVGTGVLDYGYTF. Drawing the rest from reference TRBV30 and TRBJ1-2, the complete variable domain is SQTIHQWPATLVQPVGSPLSLECTVEGTSNPNLYWYRQAAGRGLQLLFYSVGIGQISSEVPQNLSASRPQDRQFILSSKKLLLSDSGFYLCARVGTGVLDYGYTFGSGTRLTVV.

CDR3: CASSLIVNTEAFF. CDR3 DNA sequence: TGTGCCAGCAGCTTAATAGTGAACACTGAAGCTTTCTTT. The V gene is TRBV11-1, the J gene TRBJ1-1; no clear D. The germline gives CDR1 SGHAT, CDR2 FQDESV (reference sequence). This CDR3 is 13 amino acids long. V was pared by 2 bases and J by 0 bases, with 4 bases between.

The chain joins TRBV6-2 or TRBV6-3 to TRBJ2-7, with 12 bases aligning to TRBD1. This CDR3 has 15 amino acids. V dropped 5 bases and J dropped 6; count of bases not matched to a gene: 8. The V gene's germline CDR1 is MNHEY and CDR2 SVGEGT. The CDR3 DNA reads TGTGCCAGCAGTAACAGGGACAGGGGGCCGGTCGAGCAGTACGTC. Residues: CASSNRDRGPVEQYV.

In DNA form, the CDR3 reads TGCGCCAGCAGCTTGGGGCAGGGAGATCAGCCCCAGCATTTT. It specifies CASSLGQGDQPQHF. This sequence joins TRBV5-1 and TRBJ1-5, with a tentative D call TRBD1 (5 bases). V dropped 0 bases and J dropped 5 bases, with 9 bases sitting between them. Germline CDR1 reads SGHRS; CDR2 reads YFSETQ. This CDR3 is 14 amino acids long.

This chain connects TRBV6-6 to TRBJ2-7; 10 nucleotides align to TRBD1. There are 14 residues in the CDR3. The ends lost 8 bases at V and 6 bases at J; junction bases unmatched: 10. Germline V lookup: CDR1 MNHNY, CDR2 SVGAGI (reference sequence). The CDR3 DNA sequence: TGTGCCAGCGGATCAGGGACAGGGGCGTCCGAGCAGTACTTC. This encodes CASGSGTGASEQYF.

This chain links TRBV18 with TRBJ1-2; 7 bases align to TRBD1. V gave up 6 bases and J gave up 7 bases; unmatched junction bases: 8. The length of the CDR3 is 13 residues. CDR1 and CDR2 from the germline V gene are KGHSH and LQKENI. The CDR3 DNA reads TGTGCCAGCTCGACAGGGAGCAAAGGTGGCTACACCTTC. Amino acid sequence: CASSTGSKGGYTF. The full variable domain, completed using reference TRBV18 and TRBJ1-2, is NAGVMQNPRHLVRRRGQEARLRCSPMKGHSHVYWYRQLPEEGLKFMVYLQKENIIDESGMPKERFSAEFPKEGPSILRIQQVVRGDSAAYFCASSTGSKGGYTFGSGTRLTVV.

V and J are TRBV7-3 and TRBJ1-2, with 9 positions matching TRBD1. The germline V gene has CDR1 SGHTA and CDR2 FQGTGA. This CDR3 is built from 16 residues. Unmatched junction bases numbered 14, after V lost 4 bases and J lost 8 bases. DNA of the CDR3: TGTGCCAGCAGCTCAACAGGGGGCGAAAGGCTCCTAGGCTACACCTTC. Its protein is CASSSTGGERLLGYTF.

This chain links TRBV11-2 with TRBJ1-6; D is unresolved. The CDR3 is 14 residues long. The V end lost 2 bases, the J end lost 0 bases, and 2 bases lay between the germline ends. Germline V gene data show CDR1 as SGHAT and CDR2 as FQNNGV. The CDR3 DNA follows: TGTGCCAGCAGCTTAAGCTCCTATAATTCACCCCTCCACTTT. This translates into CASSLSSYNSPLHF. Full variable domain (outside the CDR3, taken from reference TRBV11-2 and TRBJ1-6): EAGVAQSPRYKIIEKRQSVAFWCNPISGHATLYWYQQILGQGPKLLIQFQNNGVVDDSQLPKDRFSAERLKGVDSTLKIQPAKLEDSAVYLCASSLSSYNSPLHFGNGTRLTVT.